A single sample gave rise to the 17 T cell receptor beta chains below, sequenced in a study of lymphopenia after photon versus proton radiotherapy. Assay used: immunoSEQ multiplex PCR; TCRdb lists only in-frame clones, some missing. The sample consists of roughly 4,500 clones, 60% to 70% of them appearing once. The sample in question was peripheral blood, obtained from a patient treated with proton-based radiotherapy. These receptors all stem from a man older than 75 with esophageal cancer.

V gene TRBV5-5 combines with J gene TRBJ2-5; 12 bases are a match to TRBD1. The germline V gene encodes CDR1 SGHKS and CDR2 YYEKEE (reference sequence). The ends lost 4 bases at V and 5 bases at J; junction bases unmatched: 9. CDR3 length: 16 amino acids. The CDR3 DNA sequence: TGTGCCAGCAGCCATACAAGGGACAGGGGGCGTGAGACCCAGTACTTC. Its protein is CASSHTRDRGRETQYF.

The chain's CDR3 is CASSLAAGQDDPRAIFGLNQPQHF. The CDR3 DNA follows: TGCGCCAGCAGCTTGGCCGCGGGACAAGACGATCCCCGGGCTATATTCGGACTTAATCAGCCCCAGCATTTT. The rearrangement joins TRBV5-1 to TRBJ1-5; D may be TRBD1 (6 bases). Germline V gene sequence: CDR1 SGHRS, CDR2 YFSETQ. The CDR3 is made up of 24 amino acids. Trimming took off 0 bases at V and 4 bases at J, with 38 bases between the two ends. Combining the CDR3 with reference TRBV5-1 and TRBJ1-5 gives the whole variable domain KAGVTQTPRYLIKTRGQQVTLSCSPISGHRSVSWYQQTPGQGLQFLFEYFSETQRNKGNFPGRFSGRQFSNSRSEMNVSTLELGDSALYLCASSLAAGQDDPRAIFGLNQPQHFGDGTRLSIL.

The J gene is TRBJ2-5, the V gene TRBV7-9; tentative D call: TRBD2 (5 bases). V lost 1 base and J 2 bases, leaving 14 bases between the germline ends. Germline values: CDR1 SEHNR, CDR2 FQNEAQ (reference sequence). This CDR3 region has 16 residues. The CDR3 nucleotides read TGTGCCAGCAGCTTAGGTCTTTCCCGGGGTCAAGAGACCCAGTACTTC. Translated: CASSLGLSRGQETQYF.

The chain joins TRBV30 to TRBJ2-2; D not resolved. The CDR3 loop spans 12 amino acids. V was pared by 5 bases and J by 3 bases, with 7 bases between. The germline V gene encodes CDR1 GTSNPN and CDR2 SVGIG (reference sequence). The CDR3 DNA reads TGTGCCTGGGGTCCGTACACCGGGGAGCTGTTTTTT. Protein: CAWGPYTGELFF. The whole variable domain, filled in from reference TRBV30 and TRBJ2-2, reads SQTIHQWPATLVQPVGSPLSLECTVEGTSNPNLYWYRQAAGRGLQLLFYSVGIGQISSEVPQNLSASRPQDRQFILSSKKLLLSDSGFYLCAWGPYTGELFFGEGSRLTVL.

The V call is TRBV29-1, the J call TRBJ1-1; D unresolved. CDR1 and CDR2 from the germline V gene are SQVTM and ANQGSEA. This CDR3 comprises 13 residues. Trimming pared 7 bases from V and 1 base from J, leaving 13 bases between. CDR3 sequence: CSASYFSNTEAFF. The DNA for the CDR3 is TGCAGCGCTTCCTATTTTTCGAACACTGAAGCTTTCTTT.

J is TRBJ1-1 and V is TRBV28, with a possible D match to TRBD1 (6 bases). Trimming took 6 bases from V and 6 from J, leaving 20 bases between them. This CDR3 contains 15 residues. The germline V gene has CDR1 MDHEN and CDR2 SYDVKM. The CDR3 region has the DNA TGTGCCAGCAGGATACCGGGACAAAGAATGGCTGAAGCTTTCTTT. It specifies CASRIPGQRMAEAFF.

The J gene is TRBJ1-5, the V gene TRBV5-6, with D perhaps TRBD1 (5 bases). Germline-derived CDR1 and CDR2 are SGHDT and YYEEEE. The V and J ends lost 4 bases and 2 bases respectively, with 10 bases between them. The CDR3 loop spans 14 amino acids. CDR3 amino acids: CASSPQAGNQPQHF. In DNA, the CDR3 is TGTGCCAGCAGCCCACAGGCTGGCAATCAGCCCCAGCATTTT. The entire variable domain, with the rest obtained from reference TRBV5-6 and TRBJ1-5, is as follows: DAGVTQSPTHLIKTRGQQVTLRCSPKSGHDTVSWYQQALGQGPQFIFQYYEEEERQRGNFPDRFSGHQFPNYSSELNVNALLLGDSALYLCASSPQAGNQPQHFGDGTRLSIL.

V usage is TRBV5-4 and J usage is TRBJ2-7, with 9 bases that match TRBD2. Per the germline V gene, CDR1 is SGHNT and CDR2 is YYREEE (reference sequence). The CDR3 contains 13 residues. V was clipped by 9 bases and J by 6 bases; unmatched bases: 10. The CDR3 DNA reads TGTGCCATTAGGGGTAGCGGGAGTATCGAGCAGTACTTC. It codes for CAIRGSGSIEQYF.

The J gene is TRBJ2-3, the V gene TRBV7-3; D gene ambiguous. The CDR3 sequence is 15 residues long. Germline V lookup: CDR1 SGHTA, CDR2 FQGTGA. V gave up 0 bases and J gave up 4 bases, with 11 bases separating them. CDR3 DNA: TGTGCCAGCAGCTTAACGTTTGGCGACTCAGATACGCAGTATTTT. This translates into CASSLTFGDSDTQYF.

The V and J genes are TRBV11-3 and TRBJ1-4; D is perhaps TRBD1 (5 bases). Per the germline V gene, CDR1 is SGHNT and CDR2 is YENEEA. This CDR3 spans 16 amino acids. Trimming stripped 5 bases from V and 6 bases from J, with 19 bases between. The CDR3 bases are TGTGCCAGCAGCCGCATAAGCTGGGGGACTGATGAAAAACTGTTTTTT. It specifies CASSRISWGTDEKLFF.

This clone showed up just a few times. The chain is built from TRBV12-2 and TRBJ2-7; TRBD2 reflects the table's D call only, with no check against the DNA. TRBV12-2 is annotated as a pseudogene. CDR3 length: 18 amino acids. The CDR3 protein is CASRLTFDLREAPGEQYF. CDR3 DNA: TGTGCAAGTCGCTTAACCTTCGATTTGCGGGAGGCCCCGGGGGAGCAGTACTTC.

The genes are TRBV2 and TRBJ2-7; D might be TRBD1 or TRBD2, each matching 7 bases. The CDR3 runs 14 residues. V was pared by 8 bases and J by 2 bases, with 16 bases between. Looked up from germline, CDR1 is SNHLY and CDR2 is FYNNEI. This CDR3 is CASQEQGGAYEQYF. The CDR3, as DNA: TGTGCCAGCCAAGAGCAGGGGGGGGCCTACGAGCAGTACTTC.

This clone is deemed medium-sized. This chain links TRBV21-1 with TRBJ2-7; the tabulated D call, TRBD1, remains unverified against the DNA. TRBV21-1 is noted as a pseudogene. This CDR3 spans 15 amino acids. The chain's CDR3 is CASSLPRGQGKEQYF. The CDR3 DNA sequence: TGTGCCAGCAGCCTCCCCCGGGGACAGGGGAAGGAGCAGTACTTC.

Within the sample, this clone is medium-sized (0.01 to 0.1%). The chain uses TRBV10-2 and TRBJ2-7; 7 nucleotides agree with TRBD2. The CDR3 length is 14 residues. V was pared by 4 bases and J by 0 bases, with 3 bases of the junction left unmatched. Germline V gene sequence: CDR1 WSHSY, CDR2 SAAADI. The CDR3: CASSVGGGSYEQYF. The CDR3 coding sequence is TGCGCCAGCAGTGTTGGGGGGGGCTCCTACGAGCAGTACTTC.

This clone has just a few counts. The V call is TRBV6-1, the J call TRBJ1-2, with D possibly matching TRBD1 (5 bases). The CDR3 loop spans 15 amino acids. V lost 6 bases to trimming and J lost 4 bases, with 18 bases between them. CDR1 and CDR2 (germline): MNHNS, SASEGT. CDR3 in amino acids: CASRGDQSSSYGYTF. The CDR3 coding sequence is TGTGCCAGCAGAGGGGACCAGTCATCGAGCTATGGCTACACCTTC.

Details on this clone: At one end, the junction sequence differs from germline, possibly due to a read error. Written as DNA, the CDR3 is TGTGCCAGCAGCGTAGCTCTCGGGATTACCTACGAGCAGTACTTC. This translates into CASSVALGITYEQYF. The chain links TRBV7-2 to TRBJ2-7, with D possibly being TRBD2 (5 bases). This CDR3 spans 15 amino acids. From germline, CDR1 is SGHTA and CDR2 FQGNSA.

In DNA, the CDR3 is TGCAGCGTTGAAGAAGCTGGGGGGGCTGAAGCTTTCTTT. Amino acids: CSVEEAGGAEAFF. This chain uses TRBV29-1 with TRBJ1-1; D is perhaps TRBD1 (5 bases). Trimming took off 0 bases at V and 6 bases at J, with 11 bases between the two ends. This CDR3 is 13 amino acids long. The germline V gene has CDR1 SQVTM and CDR2 ANQGSEA.